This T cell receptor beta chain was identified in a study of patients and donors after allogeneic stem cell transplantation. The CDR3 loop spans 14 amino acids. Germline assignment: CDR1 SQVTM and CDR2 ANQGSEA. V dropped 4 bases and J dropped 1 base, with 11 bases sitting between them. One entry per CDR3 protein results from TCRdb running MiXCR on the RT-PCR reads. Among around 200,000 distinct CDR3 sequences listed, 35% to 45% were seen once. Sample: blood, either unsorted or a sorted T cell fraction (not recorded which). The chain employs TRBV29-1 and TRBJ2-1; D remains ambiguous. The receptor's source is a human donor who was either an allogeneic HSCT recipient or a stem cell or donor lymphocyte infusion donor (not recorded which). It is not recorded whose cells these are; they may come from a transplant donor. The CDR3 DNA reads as TGCAGCGTTGTCCCGGGCATATCCTACAATGAGCAGTTCTTC. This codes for CSVVPGISYNEQFF.